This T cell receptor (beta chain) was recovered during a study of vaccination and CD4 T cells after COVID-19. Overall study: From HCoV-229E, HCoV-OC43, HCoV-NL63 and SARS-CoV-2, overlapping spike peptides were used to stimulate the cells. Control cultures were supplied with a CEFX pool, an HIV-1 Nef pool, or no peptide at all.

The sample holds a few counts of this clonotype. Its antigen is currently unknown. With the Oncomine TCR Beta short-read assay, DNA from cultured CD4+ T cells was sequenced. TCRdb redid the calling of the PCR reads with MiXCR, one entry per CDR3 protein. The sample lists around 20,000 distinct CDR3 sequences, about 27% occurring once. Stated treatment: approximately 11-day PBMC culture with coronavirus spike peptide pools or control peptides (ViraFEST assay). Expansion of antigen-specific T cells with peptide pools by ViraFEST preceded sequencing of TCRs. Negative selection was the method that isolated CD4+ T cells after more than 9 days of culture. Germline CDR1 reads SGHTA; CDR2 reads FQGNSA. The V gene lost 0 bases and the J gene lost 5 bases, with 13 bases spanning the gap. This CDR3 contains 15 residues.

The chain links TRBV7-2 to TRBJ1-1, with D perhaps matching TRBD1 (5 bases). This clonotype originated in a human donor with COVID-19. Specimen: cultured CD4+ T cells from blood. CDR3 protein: CASSLAPGVRTEAFF. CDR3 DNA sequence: TGTGCCAGCAGCTTAGCGCCGGGGGTGAGAACTGAAGCTTTCTTT.